This T cell receptor (beta chain) was retrieved from a study of blood T cells in healthy people across ages. Through a sample-barcoded 5' primer and a J-beta primer mix, a second PCR was run for about 6 to 12 cycles. TCRdb re-analysed the 5' RACE reads in MiXCR, keeping a single row per CDR3 protein. The sample records around 800,000 distinct CDR3 sequences, around a quarter being singletons. This CDR3 spans 16 amino acids. In germline, CDR1 is MDHEN, CDR2 SYDVKM. The ends were cut back, 7 bases at V and 0 bases at J, with 16 bases in the middle. These data were also filed under a second study, of T cells of mothers and their children.

This clonotype was obtained from a boy aged 10-17 years in good health. The sequencing sample was made of blood. The chain employs TRBV28 and TRBJ2-4; no reliable D call. CDR3 region: CASTPGFSLAKNIQYF. For the CDR3, the DNA is TGTGCCAGCACCCCGGGCTTTTCGCTAGCCAAAAACATTCAGTACTTC.